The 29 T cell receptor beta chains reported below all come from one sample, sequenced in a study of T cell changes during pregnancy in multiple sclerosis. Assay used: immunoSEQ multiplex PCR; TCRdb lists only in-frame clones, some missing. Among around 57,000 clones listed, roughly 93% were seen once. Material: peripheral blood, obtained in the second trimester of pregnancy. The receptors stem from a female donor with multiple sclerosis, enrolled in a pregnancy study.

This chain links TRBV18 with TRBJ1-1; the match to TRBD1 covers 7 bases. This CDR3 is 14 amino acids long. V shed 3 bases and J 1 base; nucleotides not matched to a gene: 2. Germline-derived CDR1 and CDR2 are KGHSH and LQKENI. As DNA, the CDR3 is TGTGCCAGCTCACCGACAGGGAAGAACACTGAAGCTTTCTTT. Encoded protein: CASSPTGKNTEAFF.

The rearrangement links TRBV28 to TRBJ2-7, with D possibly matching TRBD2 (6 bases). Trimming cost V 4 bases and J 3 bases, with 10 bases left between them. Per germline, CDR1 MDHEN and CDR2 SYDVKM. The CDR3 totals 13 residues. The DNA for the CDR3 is TGTGCCAGCAGTTCTGCGGGATACTACGAGCAGTACTTC. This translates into CASSSAGYYEQYF. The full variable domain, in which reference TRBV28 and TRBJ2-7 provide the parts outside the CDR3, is DVKVTQSSRYLVKRTGEKVFLECVQDMDHENMFWYRQDPGLGLRLIYFSYDVKMKEKGDIPEGYSVSREKKERFSLILESASTNQTSMYLCASSSAGYYEQYFGPGTRLTVT.

The CDR3 DNA follows: TGTGCCAGCTCACAGGGACAGACTATCAACACCGGGGAGCTGTTTTTT. Protein sequence: CASSQGQTINTGELFF. This chain links TRBV18 with TRBJ2-2, with 7 bases identical to TRBD1. Trimming cost V 4 bases and J 2 bases; bases outside gene matches: 7. Per germline, CDR1 KGHSH and CDR2 LQKENI. The CDR3 spans 16 residues.

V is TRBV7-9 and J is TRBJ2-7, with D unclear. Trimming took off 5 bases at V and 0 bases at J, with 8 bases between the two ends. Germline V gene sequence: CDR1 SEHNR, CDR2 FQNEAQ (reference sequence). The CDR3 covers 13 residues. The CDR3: CASSQWSSYEQYF. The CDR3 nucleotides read TGTGCCAGCAGCCAGTGGAGCTCCTACGAGCAGTACTTC.

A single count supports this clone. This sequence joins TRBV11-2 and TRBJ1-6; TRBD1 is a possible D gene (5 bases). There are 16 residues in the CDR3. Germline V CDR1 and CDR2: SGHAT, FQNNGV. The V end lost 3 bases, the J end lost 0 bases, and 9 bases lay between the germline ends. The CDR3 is CASSLRGDSYNSPLHF. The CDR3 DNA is TGTGCCAGCAGCTTGCGGGGGGACTCCTATAATTCACCCCTCCACTTT.

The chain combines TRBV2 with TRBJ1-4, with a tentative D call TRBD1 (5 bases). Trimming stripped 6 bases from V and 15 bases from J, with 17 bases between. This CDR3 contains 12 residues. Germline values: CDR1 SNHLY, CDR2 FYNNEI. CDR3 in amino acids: CASRGTGTLVFF. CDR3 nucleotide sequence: TGTGCCAGCAGGGGAACCGGGACTTTAGTGTTTTTT.

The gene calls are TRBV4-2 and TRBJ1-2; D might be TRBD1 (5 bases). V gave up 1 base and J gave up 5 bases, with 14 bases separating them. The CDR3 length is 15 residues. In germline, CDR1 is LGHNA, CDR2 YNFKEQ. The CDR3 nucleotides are TGTGCCAGCAGCCAAGGGGGGGGGTCGGGGTATGGCTACACCTTC. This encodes CASSQGGGSGYGYTF.

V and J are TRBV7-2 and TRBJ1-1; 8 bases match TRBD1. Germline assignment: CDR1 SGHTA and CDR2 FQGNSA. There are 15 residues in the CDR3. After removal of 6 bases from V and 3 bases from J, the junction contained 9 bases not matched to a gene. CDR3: CASRPNRGADTEAFF. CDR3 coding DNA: TGTGCCAGCAGACCGAACAGGGGGGCCGACACTGAAGCTTTCTTT. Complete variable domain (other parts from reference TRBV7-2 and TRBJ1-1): GAGVSQSPSNKVTEKGKDVELRCDPISGHTALYWYRQSLGQGLEFLIYFQGNSAPDKSGLPSDRFSAERTGGSVSTLTIQRTQQEDSAVYLCASRPNRGADTEAFFGQGTRLTVV.

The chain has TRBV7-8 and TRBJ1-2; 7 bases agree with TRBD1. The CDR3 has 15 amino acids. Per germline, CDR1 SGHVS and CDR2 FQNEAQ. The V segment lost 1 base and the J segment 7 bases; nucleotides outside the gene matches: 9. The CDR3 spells CASSLEAGGGFGYTF. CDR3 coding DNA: TGTGCCAGCAGCTTAGAGGCAGGGGGAGGATTTGGCTACACCTTC.

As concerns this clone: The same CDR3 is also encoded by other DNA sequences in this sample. The CDR3 protein is CAWSVVGVNTEAFF. As DNA, the CDR3 is TGTGCCTGGAGTGTTGTGGGCGTGAACACTGAAGCTTTCTTT. The chain carries TRBV30 and TRBJ1-1; D gene uncertain. This CDR3 spans 14 amino acids. Germline V gene data show CDR1 as GTSNPN and CDR2 as SVGIG (reference sequence). Trimming shortened V by 0 bases and J by 0 bases, and 8 bases separated the two germline ends.

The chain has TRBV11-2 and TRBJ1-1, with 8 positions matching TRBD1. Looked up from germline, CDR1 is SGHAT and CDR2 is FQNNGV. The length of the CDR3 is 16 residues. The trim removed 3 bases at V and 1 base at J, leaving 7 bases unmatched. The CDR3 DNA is TGTGCCAGCAGCTTTCTAAGACAGGGGAGGAACACTGAAGCTTTCTTT. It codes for CASSFLRQGRNTEAFF.

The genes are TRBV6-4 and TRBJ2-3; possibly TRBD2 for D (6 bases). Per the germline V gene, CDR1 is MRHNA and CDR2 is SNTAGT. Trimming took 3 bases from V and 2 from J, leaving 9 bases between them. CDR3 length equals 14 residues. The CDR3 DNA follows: TGTGCCAGCAGTGAGCGGGGTATCACAGATACGCAGTATTTT. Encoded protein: CASSERGITDTQYF.

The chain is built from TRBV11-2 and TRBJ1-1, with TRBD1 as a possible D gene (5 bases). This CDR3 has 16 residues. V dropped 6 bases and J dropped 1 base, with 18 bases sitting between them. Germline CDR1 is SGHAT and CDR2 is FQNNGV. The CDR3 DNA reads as TGTGCCAGCAGTAGTACAGGTTTTAATTCGAACACTGAAGCTTTCTTT. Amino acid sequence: CASSSTGFNSNTEAFF.

Here the CDR3 reads CAITPGSGGPNYNEQFF. Written as DNA, the CDR3 is TGTGCCATCACCCCGGGTAGCGGGGGGCCCAACTACAATGAGCAGTTCTTC. The rearrangement joins TRBV10-3 to TRBJ2-1, with 10 bases lining up with TRBD2. The CDR3 runs to 17 residues. Unmatched junction bases numbered 12, after V lost 7 bases and J lost 3 bases. Germline assignment: CDR1 ENHRY and CDR2 SYGVKD.

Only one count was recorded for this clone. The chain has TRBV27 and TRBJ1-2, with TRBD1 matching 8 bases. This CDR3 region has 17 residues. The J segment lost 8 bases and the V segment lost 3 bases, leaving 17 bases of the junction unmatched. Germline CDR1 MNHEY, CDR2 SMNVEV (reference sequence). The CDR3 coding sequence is TGTGCCAGCAGTTTTCTCCCGGACAGGGTTCCTCTCGAGGGCTACACCTTC. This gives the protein CASSFLPDRVPLEGYTF.

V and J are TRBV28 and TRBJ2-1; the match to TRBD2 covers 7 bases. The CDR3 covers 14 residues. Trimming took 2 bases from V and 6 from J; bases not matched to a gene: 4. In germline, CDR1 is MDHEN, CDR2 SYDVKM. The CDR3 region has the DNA TGTGCCAGCAGTTTAGCGGGGGACTCCAATGAGCAGTTCTTC. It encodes CASSLAGDSNEQFF.

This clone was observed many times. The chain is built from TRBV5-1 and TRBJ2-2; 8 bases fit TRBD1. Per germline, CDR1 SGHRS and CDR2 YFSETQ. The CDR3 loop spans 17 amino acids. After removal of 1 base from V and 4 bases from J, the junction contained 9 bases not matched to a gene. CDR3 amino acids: CASSLSLRTGPTGELFF. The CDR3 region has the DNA TGCGCCAGCAGCTTGTCCCTAAGGACAGGGCCCACCGGGGAGCTGTTTTTT.

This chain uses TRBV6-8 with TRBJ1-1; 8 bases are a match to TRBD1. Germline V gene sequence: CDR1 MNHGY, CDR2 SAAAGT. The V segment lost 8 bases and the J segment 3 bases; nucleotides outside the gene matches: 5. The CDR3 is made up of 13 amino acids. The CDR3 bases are TGTGCCAGCCCGAAACAGGGGGACACTGAAGCTTTCTTT. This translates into CASPKQGDTEAFF.

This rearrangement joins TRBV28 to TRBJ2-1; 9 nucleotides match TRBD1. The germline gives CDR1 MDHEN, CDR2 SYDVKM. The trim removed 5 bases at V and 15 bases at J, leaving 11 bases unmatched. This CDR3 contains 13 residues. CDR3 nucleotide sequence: TGTGCCAGCAGTCCGACTTTGGACAGGGGCTGGTTCTTC. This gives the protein CASSPTLDRGWFF. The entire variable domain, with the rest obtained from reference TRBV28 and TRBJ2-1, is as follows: DVKVTQSSRYLVKRTGEKVFLECVQDMDHENMFWYRQDPGLGLRLIYFSYDVKMKEKGDIPEGYSVSREKKERFSLILESASTNQTSMYLCASSPTLDRGWFFGPGTRLTVL.

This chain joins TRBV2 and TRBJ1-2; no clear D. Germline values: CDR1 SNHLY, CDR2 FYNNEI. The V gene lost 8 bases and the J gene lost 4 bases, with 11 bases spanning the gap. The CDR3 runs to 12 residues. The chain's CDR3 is CASSPPRYGYTF. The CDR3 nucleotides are TGTGCCAGCTCCCCCCCGCGCTATGGCTACACCTTC.

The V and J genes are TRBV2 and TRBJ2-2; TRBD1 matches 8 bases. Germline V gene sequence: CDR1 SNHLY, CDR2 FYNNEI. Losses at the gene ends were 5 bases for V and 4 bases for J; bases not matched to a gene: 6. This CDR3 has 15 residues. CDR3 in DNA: TGTGCCAGCAGTCGACAGGGGTCGCGCACCGGGGAGCTGTTTTTT. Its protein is CASSRQGSRTGELFF. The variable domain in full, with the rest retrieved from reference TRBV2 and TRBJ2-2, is EPEVTQTPSHQVTQMGQEVILRCVPISNHLYFYWYRQILGQKVEFLVSFYNNEISEKSEIFDDQFSVERPDGSNFTLKIRSTKLEDSAMYFCASSRQGSRTGELFFGEGSRLTVL.

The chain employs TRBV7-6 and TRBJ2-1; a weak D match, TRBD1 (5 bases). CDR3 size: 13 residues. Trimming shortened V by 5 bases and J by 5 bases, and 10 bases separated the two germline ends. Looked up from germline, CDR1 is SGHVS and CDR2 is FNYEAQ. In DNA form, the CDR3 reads TGTGCCAGCAGCGGAGACAGCAACAATGAGCAGTTCTTC. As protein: CASSGDSNNEQFF. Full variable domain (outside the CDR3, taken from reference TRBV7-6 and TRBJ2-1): GAGVSQSPRYKVTKRGQDVALRCDPISGHVSLYWYRQALGQGPEFLTYFNYEAQQDKSGLPNDRFSAERPEGSISTLTIQRTEQRDSAMYRCASSGDSNNEQFFGPGTRLTVL.

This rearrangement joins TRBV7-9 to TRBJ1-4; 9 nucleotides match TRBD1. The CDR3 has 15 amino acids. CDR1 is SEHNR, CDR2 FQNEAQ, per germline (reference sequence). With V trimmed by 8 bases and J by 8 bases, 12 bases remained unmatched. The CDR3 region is CASLQPGQGREKLFF. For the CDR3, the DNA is TGTGCCAGCCTCCAACCGGGACAGGGCAGAGAAAAACTGTTTTTT.

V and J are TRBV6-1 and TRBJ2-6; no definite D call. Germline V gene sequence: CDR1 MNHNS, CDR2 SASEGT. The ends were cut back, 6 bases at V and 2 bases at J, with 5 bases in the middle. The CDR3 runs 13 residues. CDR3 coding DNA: TGTGCCAGCAGGGGCGCTGGGGCCAACGTCCTGACTTTC. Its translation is CASRGAGANVLTF.

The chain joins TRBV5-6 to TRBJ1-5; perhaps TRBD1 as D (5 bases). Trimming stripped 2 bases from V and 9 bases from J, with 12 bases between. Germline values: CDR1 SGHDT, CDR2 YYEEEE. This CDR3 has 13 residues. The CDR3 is CASSFTGVGPQHF. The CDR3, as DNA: TGTGCCAGCAGCTTCACAGGAGTAGGGCCCCAGCATTTT.

For the CDR3, the DNA is TGCGCCAGCAGCTTGGTAGGGGGCCGGGTAGGCTACACCTTC. Protein sequence: CASSLVGGRVGYTF. The J gene is TRBJ1-2, the V gene TRBV5-1; TRBD1 agrees at 7 bases. The junction had 7 bases not matched to a gene; V was cut back by 0 bases and J by 8 bases. CDR3 size: 14 residues. CDR1 and CDR2 from the germline V gene are SGHRS and YFSETQ.

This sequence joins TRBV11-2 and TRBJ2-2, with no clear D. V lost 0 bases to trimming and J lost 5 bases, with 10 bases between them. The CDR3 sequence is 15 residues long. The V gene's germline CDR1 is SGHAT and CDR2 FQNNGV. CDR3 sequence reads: CASSLDLRRTGELFF. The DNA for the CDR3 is TGTGCCAGCAGCTTAGACCTGAGGCGGACCGGGGAGCTGTTTTTT.

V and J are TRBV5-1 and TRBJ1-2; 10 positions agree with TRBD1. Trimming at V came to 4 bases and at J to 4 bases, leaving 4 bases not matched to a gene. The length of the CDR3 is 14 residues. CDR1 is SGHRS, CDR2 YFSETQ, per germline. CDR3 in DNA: TGCGCCAGCAGCACGGGACAGGGGCCCTATGGCTACACCTTC. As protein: CASSTGQGPYGYTF.

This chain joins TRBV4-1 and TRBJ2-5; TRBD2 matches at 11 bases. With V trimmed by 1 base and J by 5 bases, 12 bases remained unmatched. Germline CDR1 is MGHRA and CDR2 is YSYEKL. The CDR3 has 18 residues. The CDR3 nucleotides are TGCGCCAGCAGCCAAGTCGGGCTAGCGGGGGGCCGAAGGGAGACCCAGTACTTC. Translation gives CASSQVGLAGGRRETQYF.